Presented here are 15 T cell receptor beta chains from one specimen sequenced in a study of Tregs in tolerant kidney transplant recipients. Some clones are missing from TCRdb's copy, which holds only in-frame ones; the method was immunoSEQ multiplex PCR. The repertoire has 200,000 to 300,000 clones, 84% of them found once; the top ten carry less than 0.75%. The specimen was CD4+ T cells from blood. The receptors derive from a human donor in good health.

This clone was seen more than once but under ten times. The chain joins TRBV5-1 to TRBJ1-5; D is ambiguous. Germline loops: CDR1 SGHRS, CDR2 YFSETQ. Trimming removed 2 bases at V and 7 bases at J, with 10 bases between. The CDR3 has 13 amino acids. The CDR3 DNA is TGCGCCAGCAGCTTTGATTTAGACCAGCCCCAGCATTTT. Amino acids: CASSFDLDQPQHF.

The count of this clone is one. CDR3 coding DNA: TGTGCCAGCAGTTTAGATAATCGGTCTAGAAGGACAGCCCGTAGGTACAATGAGCAGTTCTTC. Translation gives CASSLDNRSRRTARRYNEQFF. V gene TRBV27 combines with J gene TRBJ2-1; D is perhaps TRBD1 (6 bases). Trimming cost V 2 bases and J 4 bases, with 30 bases left between them. Germline-derived CDR1 and CDR2 are MNHEY and SMNVEV (reference sequence). The CDR3 contains 21 residues.

This clone has more than one count but fewer than ten. V usage is TRBV5-1 and J usage is TRBJ2-7; D may be TRBD2 (7 bases). With 0 bases removed from V and 7 bases from J, the gap between germline ends came to 20 bases. The CDR3 is made up of 16 amino acids. Germline V gives CDR1 SGHRS, CDR2 YFSETQ. CDR3 region: CASSLARGSGYGEQYF. CDR3 bases: TGCGCCAGCAGCTTGGCCAGGGGTAGCGGGTACGGGGAGCAGTACTTC.

CDR3 sequence: CASSQAQGKAFF. CDR3 sequence (DNA): TGCGCCAGCAGCCAGGCGCAGGGTAAGGCTTTCTTT. The chain recombines TRBV4-1 with TRBJ1-1; tentatively, D is TRBD1 (5 bases). The V end lost 3 bases, the J end lost 11 bases, and 13 bases lay between the germline ends. The CDR3 has 12 amino acids. CDR1 and CDR2 from the germline V gene are MGHRA and YSYEKL.

This clone appeared a single time. The chain joins TRBV7-9 to TRBJ2-5, with D perhaps matching TRBD1 (6 bases). The CDR3 loop spans 15 amino acids. Germline CDR1 and CDR2: SEHNR and FQNEAQ (reference sequence). V shed 1 base and J shed 0 bases, with 9 bases lying between them. This CDR3 reads CASSLGGQYQETQYF. DNA for the CDR3: TGTGCCAGCAGCTTAGGGGGGCAGTACCAAGAGACCCAGTACTTC.

The table lists this clone with a count of one. The rearrangement uses TRBV7-8 and TRBJ2-7, with D maybe TRBD2 (6 bases). The V gene's germline CDR1 is SGHVS and CDR2 FQNEAQ. The CDR3 loop spans 15 amino acids. V was clipped by 5 bases and J by 6 bases, with 20 bases between them. The CDR3 nucleotides are TGTGCCAGCAGCCCCCAGGGACTTCTCGGAGCCGAGCAGTACTTC. This gives the protein CASSPQGLLGAEQYF.

The chain is built from TRBV6-5 and TRBJ2-2; TRBD1 matches at 8 bases. Germline CDR1 reads MNHEY; CDR2 reads SVGAGI. This CDR3 region has 14 residues. V gave up 7 bases and J gave up 7 bases; unmatched junction bases: 8. This CDR3 reads CASIQTGANGELFF. Here the CDR3 DNA reads TGTGCCAGCATCCAGACAGGGGCGAACGGGGAGCTGTTTTTT.

CDR3 in amino acids: CASSLRQGKGTEAFF. As DNA, the CDR3 is TGTGCCAGCAGCTTGCGACAGGGGAAGGGGACTGAAGCTTTCTTT. The V and J genes are TRBV5-6 and TRBJ1-1; 8 nucleotides agree with TRBD1. Germline-derived CDR1 and CDR2 are SGHDT and YYEEEE. The CDR3 sequence is 15 residues long. The junction had 7 bases not matched to a gene; V was cut back by 1 base and J by 5 bases.

The chain is built from TRBV5-8 and TRBJ1-5; D gene unclear. The CDR3 loop spans 11 amino acids. CDR1 and CDR2 (germline): SGHTS, YDEGEE. The V end lost 4 bases, the J end lost 11 bases, and 10 bases lay between the germline ends. As DNA, the CDR3 is TGTGCCAGCAGCAAAGAAGGGACCCAGCATTTT. It specifies CASSKEGTQHF.

The chain has TRBV5-5 and TRBJ1-4; no reliable D call. The CDR3 sequence is 14 residues long. From germline, CDR1 is SGHKS and CDR2 YYEKEE (reference sequence). V was shortened by 3 bases and J by 4 bases, with 10 bases between the two germline ends. CDR3 sequence reads: CASSSTLNNEKLFF. The CDR3 DNA reads as TGTGCCAGCAGCTCGACTCTAAATAATGAAAAACTGTTTTTT.

V is TRBV10-1 and J is TRBJ2-1; 8 positions match TRBD2. CDR1 is WNHNN and CDR2 is SYGVQD in the germline V gene (reference sequence). V lost 4 bases to trimming and J lost 5 bases; unmatched junction nucleotides: 7. CDR3 size: 15 residues. In DNA, the CDR3 is TGCGCCAGCAGTGTGGCGGGAGGAAGGGACAATGAGCAGTTCTTC. Its translation: CASSVAGGRDNEQFF.

This rearrangement joins TRBV5-5 to TRBJ1-2; the D is unclear. V lost 2 bases and J 0 bases, leaving 8 bases between the germline ends. Germline V gives CDR1 SGHKS, CDR2 YYEKEE (reference sequence). There are 14 residues in the CDR3. In nucleotides, the CDR3 is TGTGCCAGCAGCTTCCCTGGAGCTAACTATGGCTACACCTTC. This encodes CASSFPGANYGYTF.

V gene TRBV29-1 combines with J gene TRBJ2-7; 10 bases map to TRBD1. Trimming at V came to 7 bases and at J to 0 bases, leaving 6 bases not matched to a gene. In germline, CDR1 is SQVTM, CDR2 ANQGSEA. The CDR3 is 14 amino acids. CDR3 nucleotide sequence: TGCAGCGCCCTGGACAGGGGGAGCTCCTACGAGCAGTACTTC. This translates into CSALDRGSSYEQYF.

The rearrangement joins TRBV4-2 to TRBJ2-7, with 10 bases lining up with TRBD2. V lost 4 bases and J lost 2; bases outside the gene matches: 11. The CDR3 covers 17 residues. CDR1 and CDR2 from the germline V gene are LGHNA and YNFKEQ. The CDR3 loop is CASSPAPLAGDAYEQYF. The CDR3 region has the DNA TGTGCCAGCAGCCCCGCCCCCCTAGCGGGAGACGCCTACGAGCAGTACTTC.

This chain joins TRBV5-1 and TRBJ1-3; D is uncertain. The CDR3 has 15 residues. Germline loops: CDR1 SGHRS, CDR2 YFSETQ. V lost 3 bases to trimming and J lost 0 bases, with 10 bases between them. The CDR3 DNA reads as TGCGCCAGCAGCTCGGGTGGGGTCTCTGGAAACACCATATATTTT. Its translation: CASSSGGVSGNTIYF.